A selection of T cell receptor beta chains follows, all from one sample in a study of CD8 T cells in ankylosing spondylitis. TCRdb reprocessed the 5' RACE reads with MiXCR, giving one entry per CDR3 protein. The profile shows roughly 64,000 distinct CDR3 sequences, 6.2% of them singletons. Material for sequencing was synovial fluid, either unsorted or a sorted T cell fraction (not recorded which). The origin of the receptors is a male donor with ankylosing spondylitis. Each CDR3 is given with its conserved first and last residue. The D gene is left open where the match is weak. Size values are once, few and many counts, or a class for expanded clones, and some rows have none.

j_gene: TRBJ1-1
abundance: few
d_gene: NA
v_gene: TRBV7-2
CDR3nt: TGTGCCAGCAGCTTTTCCCCTATGAACACTGAAGCTTTCTTT
CDR3aa: CASSFSPMNTEAFF

j_gene: TRBJ2-7
abundance: many
d_gene: TRBD2
v_gene: TRBV10-3
CDR3nt: TGTGCCATCAGTGAGACTAGCGACTACGAGCAGTACTTC
CDR3aa: CAISETSDYEQYF

j_gene: TRBJ2-3
abundance: NA
d_gene: NA
v_gene: TRBV15
CDR3nt: TGTGCCACCAGCAGAGATGGGGGGGGCGCAGGAAATACGCAGTATTTT
CDR3aa: CATSRDGGGAGNTQYF

j_gene: TRBJ1-2
abundance: medium-sized
d_gene: NA
v_gene: TRBV12-3/TRBV12-4
CDR3nt: TGTGCCAGCAGTTTAGCCAGGTATGGCTACACCTTC
CDR3aa: CASSLARYGYTF

j_gene: TRBJ2-7
abundance: many
d_gene: TRBD1
v_gene: TRBV5-6
CDR3nt: TGTGCCAGCAGCGTGGACAGGGGGCCCGAGCAGTACTTC
CDR3aa: CASSVDRGPEQYF

j_gene: TRBJ2-3
abundance: many
d_gene: TRBD2
v_gene: TRBV29-1
CDR3nt: TGCAGCGTCGAGCTAGCGGTCACAGATACGCAGTATTTT
CDR3aa: CSVELAVTDTQYF

j_gene: TRBJ2-3
abundance: many
d_gene: NA
v_gene: TRBV4-1
CDR3nt: TGCGCCAGCAGCTCAGAAAGGTCAGATACGCAGTATTTT
CDR3aa: CASSSERSDTQYF

j_gene: TRBJ2-1
abundance: few
d_gene: TRBD1
v_gene: TRBV7-2
CDR3nt: TGTGCCAGCAGCCCCAGGACAGGGATAACGCCTCGGGATGAGCAGTTCTTC
CDR3aa: CASSPRTGITPRDEQFF

j_gene: TRBJ2-7
abundance: many
d_gene: NA
v_gene: TRBV5-1
CDR3nt: TGCGCCAGCAGCTTGGCCGTGGACAGATCCTACGAGCAGTACTTC
CDR3aa: CASSLAVDRSYEQYF

j_gene: TRBJ2-7
abundance: many
d_gene: NA
v_gene: TRBV29-1
CDR3nt: TGCAGCGTTGCAAAACAGGGGAGGGGCTCCTACGAGCAGTACTTC
CDR3aa: CSVAKQGRGSYEQYF